The next 6 T cell receptor beta chains were all read from a single sample in a study of T cells expressing NK-cell markers. TCRdb reanalyzed the 5' RACE reads, giving one entry per CDR3 protein sequence and no DNA. This table holds a few hundred thousand distinct CDR3 sequences. The specimen was blood T cells: a sorted CD56 or NKG2C T cell subset, CD4+ or CD8+ T cells, or bulk PBMC T cells (not recorded which). These receptors were collected from a man aged 18 to 29 in good health.

The CDR3 region is CSVRQGSTGANVLTF. The J gene is TRBJ2-6, the V gene TRBV29-1; TCRdb lists TRBD1, though no DNA is available to test this call. CDR3 length: 15 residues. Germline CDR1 is SQVTM and CDR2 is ANQGSEA. Variable domain in full (rest from reference TRBV29-1 and TRBJ2-6): SAVISQKPSRDICQRGTSLTIQCQVDSQVTMMFWYRQQPGQSLTLIATANQGSEATYESGFVIDKFPISRPNLTFSTLTVSNMSPEDSSIYLCSVRQGSTGANVLTFGAGSRLTVL.

V usage is TRBV12-3 or TRBV12-4 and J usage is TRBJ2-2; TCRdb returns TRBD2, unconfirmable since there is no DNA. This CDR3 has 15 residues. CDR3 sequence: CASSLESGRAGELFF.

The genes are TRBV24-1 and TRBJ2-1; there is no DNA to check the TCRdb D call of TRBD1. Germline CDR1 and CDR2: KGHDR and SFDVKD. The CDR3 consists of 17 residues. CDR3 region: CATSGGKGARSNNEQFF.

The chain is built from TRBV10-3 and TRBJ2-1; absent DNA, TCRdb's TRBD1 call cannot be checked. Germline V CDR1 and CDR2: ENHRY, SYGVKD. The CDR3 has 14 amino acids. The CDR3: CAISNNRDNNEQFF.

Here the CDR3 reads CASSFRPFQETQYF. The V call is TRBV27, the J call TRBJ2-5. Germline-derived CDR1 and CDR2 are MNHEY and SMNVEV (reference sequence). The CDR3 is made up of 14 amino acids.

V gene TRBV2 combines with J gene TRBJ2-3; TCRdb lists TRBD1, though no DNA is available to test this call. The germline CDR1 and CDR2 sequences are SNHLY and FYNNEI. There are 15 residues in the CDR3. The CDR3 region is CASRGDGTRTDTQYF.